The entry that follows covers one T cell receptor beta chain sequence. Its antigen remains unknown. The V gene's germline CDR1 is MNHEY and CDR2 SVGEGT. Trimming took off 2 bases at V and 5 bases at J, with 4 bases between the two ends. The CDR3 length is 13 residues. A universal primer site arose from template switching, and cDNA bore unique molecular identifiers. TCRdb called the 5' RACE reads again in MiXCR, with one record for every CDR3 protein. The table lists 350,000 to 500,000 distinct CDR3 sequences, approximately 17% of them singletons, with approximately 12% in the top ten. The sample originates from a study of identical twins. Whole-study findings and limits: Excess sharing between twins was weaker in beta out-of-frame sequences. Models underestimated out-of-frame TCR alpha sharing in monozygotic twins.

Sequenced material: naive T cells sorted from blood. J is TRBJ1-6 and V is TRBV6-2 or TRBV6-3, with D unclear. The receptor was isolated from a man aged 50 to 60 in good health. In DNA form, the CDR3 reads TGTGCCAGCAGTTACCTGGATAATTCACCCCTCCACTTT. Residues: CASSYLDNSPLHF.